The 6 T cell receptor beta chains listed next were all sequenced from one sample in a study of cytomegalovirus exposure and HLA in healthy donors. Some clones are missing from TCRdb's copy, which holds only in-frame ones; the method was immunoSEQ multiplex PCR. The sample lists about 240,000 clones; around nine tenths were seen once. The specimen sequenced was PBMCs. All receptors derive from a man younger than 35 in good health and CMV-seronegative.

CDR3 bases: TGTGCCAGCAGTTATTTTCTCGGCTCCTATAATTCACCCCTCCACTTT. As protein: CASSYFLGSYNSPLHF. The J gene is TRBJ1-6, the V gene TRBV6-5; no reliable D call. The ends were cut back, 3 bases at V and 0 bases at J, with 9 bases in the middle. The CDR3 is 16 amino acids. Germline loops: CDR1 MNHEY, CDR2 SVGAGI.

V is TRBV19 and J is TRBJ2-3, with 11 positions matching TRBD2. V shed 3 bases and J 5 bases; nucleotides not matched to a gene: 7. This CDR3 has 16 residues. The germline CDR1 and CDR2 sequences are LNHDA and SQIVND (reference sequence). CDR3 in DNA: TGTGCCAGTAGTATGGTAGCGGGAGGGCTCCGAGATACGCAGTATTTT. Its translation: CASSMVAGGLRDTQYF.

J is TRBJ1-2 and V is TRBV4-3; D call uncertain. This CDR3 contains 15 residues. The ends were cut back, 1 base at V and 2 bases at J, with 11 bases in the middle. Germline-derived CDR1 and CDR2 are LGHNA and YSLEER. CDR3 protein: CASSQGYGQNYGYTF. In DNA form, the CDR3 reads TGCGCCAGCAGCCAAGGGTATGGGCAGAACTATGGCTACACCTTC.

The rearrangement links TRBV19 to TRBJ1-1, with TRBD1 matching 10 bases. The V and J ends lost 4 bases and 1 base, in that order; junction bases with no gene match: 12. CDR3 length: 18 residues. Germline assignment: CDR1 LNHDA and CDR2 SQIVND (reference sequence). This chain's CDR3 is CASSTGDRGGRTNTEAFF. CDR3 nucleotide sequence: TGTGCCAGTAGTACCGGGGACAGGGGTGGTCGTACGAACACTGAAGCTTTCTTT.

This clone was seen only a few times. This chain connects TRBV27 to TRBJ1-6; tentatively, D is TRBD1 (5 bases). Germline CDR1 MNHEY, CDR2 SMNVEV (reference sequence). The CDR3 sequence is 14 residues long. Trimming cost V 1 base and J 10 bases, with 11 bases left between them. The CDR3 sequence is CASSLWGTRSPLHF. CDR3 DNA sequence: TGTGCCAGCAGTTTATGGGGCACGAGGTCACCCCTCCACTTT.

This clone was observed a few times. V gene TRBV27 combines with J gene TRBJ1-5, with 9 bases fitting TRBD1. The CDR3 length is 13 residues. Germline CDR1 and CDR2: MNHEY and SMNVEV (reference sequence). Losses at the gene ends were 6 bases for V and 7 bases for J; bases not matched to a gene: 4. The CDR3 loop reads CASSMTGGQPQHF. For the CDR3, the DNA is TGTGCCAGCAGCATGACAGGGGGACAGCCCCAGCATTTT.